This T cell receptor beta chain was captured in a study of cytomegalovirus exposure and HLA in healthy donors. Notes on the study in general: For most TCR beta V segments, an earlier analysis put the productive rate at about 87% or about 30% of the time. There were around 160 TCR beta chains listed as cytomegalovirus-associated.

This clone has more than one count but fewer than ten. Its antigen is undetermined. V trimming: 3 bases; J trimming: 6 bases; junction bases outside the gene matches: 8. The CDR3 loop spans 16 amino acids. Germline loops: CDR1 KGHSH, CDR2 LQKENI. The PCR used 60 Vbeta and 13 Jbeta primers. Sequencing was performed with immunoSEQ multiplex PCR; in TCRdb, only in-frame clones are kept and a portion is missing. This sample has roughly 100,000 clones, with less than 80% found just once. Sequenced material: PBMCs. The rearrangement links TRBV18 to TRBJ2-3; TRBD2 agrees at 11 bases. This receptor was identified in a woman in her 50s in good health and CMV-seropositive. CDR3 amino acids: CASSPSSGGTSDTQYF. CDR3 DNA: TGTGCCAGCTCACCTTCTAGCGGGGGGACGTCGGATACGCAGTATTTT.